A selection of T cell receptor beta chains follows, all from one sample in a study of naive and memory T cell subsets. TCRdb used MiXCR to reprocess the UMI-ligation and nested PCR reads, holding one entry per CDR3 protein. Among around 140,000 distinct CDR3 sequences listed, roughly 22% were seen once. Sequencing used naive CD4+ T cells from blood. Receptors were obtained from a human donor in good health. Each CDR3 is given with its conserved first and last residue. A D gene is named only where the DNA matches it firmly. Clone size is given for some rows only: seen once, a few or many times, or a class if the clone is expanded.

TRBJ2-3	-	TRBD2	14	TRBV28	CASSPAGGGDTQYF	TGTGCCAGCAGCCCTGCTGGGGGGGGAGATACGCAGTATTTT
TRBJ2-2	-	-	13	TRBV25-1	CAVDRPATGELFF	TGTGCTGTAGACAGGCCCGCCACCGGGGAGCTGTTTTTT
TRBJ2-7	few	-	12	TRBV12-3/TRBV12-4	CASSPGFGEQYF	TGTGCCAGCAGTCCGGGATTCGGGGAGCAGTACTTC
TRBJ2-2	-	-	13	TRBV28	CASIPARRRELFF	TGTGCCAGCATCCCGGCGCGAAGGCGGGAGCTGTTTTTT
TRBJ2-2	-	-	13	TRBV12-3/TRBV12-4	CASTGRSTGELFF	TGTGCCAGCACGGGCCGGAGCACCGGGGAGCTGTTTTTT
TRBJ2-7	few	-	12	TRBV3-1	CASSQVLYEQYF	TGTGCCAGCAGCCAAGTCTTGTACGAGCAGTACTTC
TRBJ2-1	-	-	18	TRBV28	CASSPGFNGRNLYNEQFF	TGTGCCAGCAGTCCAGGATTTAACGGGCGTAACCTATACAATGAGCAGTTCTTC
TRBJ1-2	-	-	13	TRBV30	CAWSPGRGYGYTF	TGTGCCTGGAGTCCCGGACGGGGCTATGGCTACACCTTC
TRBJ2-7	-	TRBD2	16	TRBV3-1	CASSSSGGRFLYEQYF	TGTGCCAGCAGCTCGTCAGGCGGGAGGTTCCTCTACGAGCAGTACTTC
TRBJ2-7	-	-	14	TRBV5-1	CASSLLEKSYEQYF	TGCGCCAGCAGCTTGCTAGAAAAGTCCTACGAGCAGTACTTC
TRBJ2-7	-	TRBD2	15	TRBV28	CASTTRTSVSYEQYF	TGTGCCAGCACCACTCGGACTAGCGTCTCCTACGAGCAGTACTTC
TRBJ2-7	many	-	12	TRBV19	CASSRPTYEQYF	TGTGCCAGTAGTAGGCCCACATACGAGCAGTACTTC
TRBJ1-5	-	-	14	TRBV14	CASSQRGRNQPQHF	TGTGCCAGCAGCCAAAGGGGTCGCAATCAGCCCCAGCATTTT
TRBJ2-1	-	TRBD2	15	TRBV14	CASSQVAGVYNEQFF	TGTGCCAGCAGCCAAGTAGCGGGAGTTTACAATGAGCAGTTCTTC
TRBJ1-5	-	-	12	TRBV3-1	CASSQLDQPQHF	TGTGCCAGCAGCCAACTCGATCAGCCCCAGCATTTT
TRBJ1-2	-	TRBD1	13	TRBV29-1	CSVSGQGTYGYTF	TGCAGCGTTTCGGGACAGGGGACCTATGGCTACACCTTC
TRBJ2-1	-	-	17	TRBV7-9	CASSPHGGRRSYNEQFF	TGTGCCAGCAGCCCCCATGGGGGCCGACGCTCCTACAATGAGCAGTTCTTC
TRBJ2-1	-	-	15	TRBV7-3	CASSLTSRYYNEQFF	TGTGCCAGCAGCTTAACGTCGCGGTACTACAATGAGCAGTTCTTC
TRBJ2-5	-	-	14	TRBV30	CAWTVLGGGETQYF	TGTGCCTGGACTGTACTTGGTGGTGGAGAGACCCAGTACTTC
TRBJ2-6	-	TRBD1	16	TRBV6-2/TRBV6-3	CASSLQGTSGANVLTF	TGTGCCAGCAGTTTACAGGGGACCTCTGGGGCCAACGTCCTGACTTTC
TRBJ2-5	many	TRBD2	16	TRBV20-1	CSARIVSAGGSETQYF	TGCAGTGCTAGAATCGTCTCGGCGGGAGGGTCAGAGACCCAGTACTTC
TRBJ2-1	-	TRBD2	17	TRBV10-3	CATAGEVAGGSYNEQFF	TGTGCCACAGCAGGAGAAGTAGCGGGAGGTTCCTACAATGAGCAGTTCTTC
TRBJ2-5	-	TRBD2	14	TRBV29-1	CSVVGGLVTETQYF	TGCAGCGTTGTTGGGGGACTAGTTACGGAGACCCAGTACTTC
TRBJ2-6	-	TRBD1	17	TRBV29-1	CSVEGGTGGSGANVLTF	TGCAGCGTTGAGGGGGGAACAGGGGGCTCTGGGGCCAACGTCCTGACTTTC
TRBJ1-2	few	-	14	TRBV7-9	CASSLVGGGYGYTF	TGTGCCAGCAGCTTAGTAGGGGGAGGCTATGGCTACACCTTC
TRBJ2-7	-	TRBD2	16	TRBV28	CASTTGGYPLPYEQYF	TGTGCCAGCACCACGGGAGGTTATCCGCTTCCCTACGAGCAGTACTTC
TRBJ1-5	-	-	15	TRBV7-8	CASSLGDGRNQPQHF	TGTGCCAGCAGCTTAGGGGACGGACGGAATCAGCCCCAGCATTTT
TRBJ2-1	few	TRBD2	13	TRBV7-2	CASSWIQRDRQFF	TGTGCCAGCAGCTGGATCCAGCGGGATCGGCAGTTCTTC
TRBJ2-5	-	-	12	TRBV20-1	CSARALGETQYF	TGCAGTGCTAGAGCCCTAGGGGAGACCCAGTACTTC